Listed below are T cell receptor beta chains from one sample, sequenced in a study of blood T cell repertoires in COVID-19. Using immunoSEQ multiplex PCR, the repertoire was profiled, and TCRdb retains in-frame clones only, with some absent. The data show a few hundred thousand clones, about nine tenths seen once. Input material: PBMCs or T cells enriched from blood (not recorded which). The receptors come from a woman aged 25 to 39 who had been exposed to COVID-19. The CDR3 runs from the conserved cysteine through the conserved F or W. The order of the fields is J gene, V gene, clone size, D gene, CDR3 protein, CDR3 DNA. D genes are given only for firm matches. Clone size is given for some rows only: seen once, a few or many times, or a class if the clone is expanded.

TRBJ1-2,TRBV19,.,.,CASSIRGTVNYGYTF,TGTGCCAGTAGTATTCGGGGGACTGTGAACTATGGCTACACCTTC
TRBJ2-7,TRBV5-6,.,TRBD2,CASSVGTSGSKSHEQYF,TGTGCCAGCAGCGTGGGGACTAGCGGGAGTAAATCCCACGAGCAGTACTTC
TRBJ2-1,TRBV20-1,.,.,CSARWRYEQFF,TGCAGCGCTAGATGGAGGTATGAGCAGTTCTTC
TRBJ2-1,TRBV9,.,TRBD1,CASSVDGDRSYNEQFF,TGTGCCAGCAGCGTAGATGGGGACAGGTCCTACAATGAGCAGTTCTTC
TRBJ2-1,TRBV7-3,.,TRBD2,CASSLPGGSGNEQFF,TGTGCCAGCAGCTTGCCGGGAGGATCGGGGAATGAGCAGTTCTTC
TRBJ1-6,TRBV6-4,.,TRBD1,CASSLTGGNSPLHF,TGTGCCAGCAGCTTGACAGGGGGCAATTCACCCCTCCACTTT
TRBJ2-7,TRBV13,.,TRBD2,CASSGPSGTSGVYSSYEQYF,TGTGCCAGCAGCGGACCTAGTGGGACTAGTGGGGTTTACAGCTCCTACGAGCAGTACTTC
TRBJ2-3,TRBV28,.,TRBD2,CASRGTSGGTDTQYF,TGTGCCAGCAGGGGGACTAGCGGGGGCACAGATACGCAGTATTTT
TRBJ1-5,TRBV19,.,TRBD1,CASSIEPGQGTSSNQPQHF,TGTGCCAGTAGTATCGAACCGGGACAGGGGACTAGCAGCAATCAGCCCCAGCATTTT
TRBJ2-7,TRBV5-1,.,TRBD2,CASSSGWEGRGSEQYF,TGCGCCAGCAGTTCGGGGTGGGAGGGCCGAGGAAGCGAGCAGTACTTC
TRBJ1-1,TRBV19,.,.,CASSNRDGGGLGEAFF,TGTGCCAGTAGTAATCGGGACGGCGGGGGGCTCGGTGAAGCTTTCTTT
TRBJ2-6,TRBV5-1,.,TRBD1,CASSLGQGAPGANVLTF,TGCGCCAGCAGCTTGGGACAGGGGGCACCCGGGGCCAACGTCCTGACTTTC
TRBJ2-3,TRBV6-5,.,.,CASSYSPFTDTQYF,TGTGCCAGCAGTTACTCTCCGTTCACAGATACGCAGTATTTT
TRBJ2-5,TRBV7-3,.,.,CASSTHPASQETQYF,TGTGCCAGCAGCACCCACCCCGCTAGTCAAGAGACCCAGTACTTC
TRBJ2-7,TRBV6-6,.,TRBD1,CASSRRGTGQSYEQYF,TGTGCCAGCAGTCGAAGAGGGACAGGGCAATCCTACGAGCAGTACTTC
TRBJ2-3,TRBV6-1,.,.,CASSDLEITDTQYF,TGTGCCAGCAGTGACCTTGAGATTACAGATACGCAGTATTTT
TRBJ1-5,TRBV28,.,TRBD1,CASSLPQGWGKPQHF,TGTGCCAGCAGCCTCCCACAGGGGTGGGGAAAGCCCCAGCATTTT
TRBJ2-3,TRBV7-9,.,.,CASSPRRQPTDTQYF,TGTGCCAGCAGCCCCCGACGACAACCCACAGATACGCAGTATTTT
TRBJ1-1,TRBV7-9,.,.,CASSHNRVLEAFF,TGTGCCAGCAGCCACAACAGGGTTCTCGAAGCTTTCTTT
TRBJ2-1,TRBV28,.,TRBD2,CASSSGGEGEWEQFF,TGTGCCAGCAGTTCCGGGGGGGAGGGAGAATGGGAGCAGTTCTTC
TRBJ2-5,TRBV7-7,.,TRBD1,CASSWGQQETQYF,TGTGCTAGCAGCTGGGGACAGCAAGAGACCCAGTACTTC
TRBJ2-1,TRBV11-2,.,.,CASSLDAFTRSVVPDEQFF,TGTGCCAGCAGCTTAGATGCGTTTACGCGCTCGGTCGTGCCTGATGAGCAGTTCTTC
TRBJ1-3,TRBV2,.,TRBD1,CASSDGWDRGTGNTIYF,TGTGCCAGCAGTGATGGATGGGACAGGGGAACTGGAAACACCATATATTTT
TRBJ1-1,TRBV6-5,.,.,CASSYSRGPNTEAFF,TGTGCCAGCAGTTACTCGAGAGGGCCGAACACTGAAGCTTTCTTT
TRBJ2-3,TRBV7-3,.,TRBD1,CASSLRTGWGTDTQYF,TGTGCCAGCAGCCTCAGGACAGGGTGGGGCACAGATACGCAGTATTTT
TRBJ1-2,TRBV19,.,TRBD1,CASRGQGPATF,TGTGCCAGTAGAGGACAGGGTCCGGCCACCTTC
TRBJ1-6,TRBV5-1,.,.,CASGTGLFYNSPLHF,TGCGCCAGCGGAACGGGACTCTTTTATAATTCACCCCTCCACTTT
TRBJ2-2,TRBV7-2,.,.,CASSFPIAGLSNTGELFF,TGTGCCAGCAGCTTCCCCATAGCAGGGCTTTCGAACACCGGGGAGCTGTTTTTT
TRBJ2-1,TRBV10-1,.,TRBD2,CASSPLGLAGRVSYNEQFF,TGCGCCAGCAGTCCTCTTGGACTAGCGGGAAGAGTCTCCTACAATGAGCAGTTCTTC
TRBJ2-7,TRBV30,once,TRBD1,CAWSIGLGQGYSYEQYF,TGTGCCTGGAGTATTGGTTTGGGACAGGGCTATTCCTACGAGCAGTACTTC
TRBJ2-1,TRBV29-1,.,.,CSVDRDSSYNEQFF,TGCAGCGTCGACCGGGACTCCTCCTACAATGAGCAGTTCTTC
TRBJ2-4,TRBV6-1,.,.,CASSEVTGPKNIQYF,TGTGCCAGCAGTGAAGTTACGGGTCCCAAAAACATTCAGTACTTC
TRBJ1-1,TRBV7-3,.,TRBD1,CASSLQGVANTEAFF,TGTGCCAGCAGCCTGCAGGGGGTGGCAAACACTGAAGCTTTCTTT
TRBJ2-7,TRBV28,.,.,CASSSTVSYEQYF,TGTGCCAGCAGTTCGACAGTGTCCTACGAGCAGTACTTC
TRBJ2-7,TRBV28,.,.,CASSWVLPREYEQYF,TGTGCCAGCAGTTGGGTCCTACCAAGGGAGTACGAGCAGTACTTC
TRBJ2-1,TRBV5-5,.,.,CASGWLTGNNEQFF,TGTGCCAGCGGGTGGCTAACGGGGAACAATGAGCAGTTCTTC
TRBJ1-2,TRBV27,few,.,CASRPPGGYGYTF,TGTGCCAGCAGACCGCCAGGAGGGTATGGCTACACCTTC
TRBJ2-7,TRBV6-2/TRBV6-3,.,TRBD2,CASSRGLAGFHEQYF,TGTGCCAGCAGCCGCGGACTAGCGGGATTCCACGAGCAGTACTTC
TRBJ2-3,TRBV5-1,.,TRBD2,CASSLVVTSLLDTQYF,TGCGCCAGCAGCTTGGTTGTGACTAGCCTTTTAGATACGCAGTATTTT
TRBJ2-2,TRBV7-2,once,TRBD2,CASSQTGLAGPLNTGELFF,TGTGCCAGCAGCCAGACGGGACTAGCGGGACCATTGAACACCGGGGAGCTGTTTTTT
TRBJ1-2,TRBV6-5,.,TRBD1,CASVERTGGDGYTF,TGTGCCAGTGTAGAGCGGACAGGGGGCGATGGCTACACCTTC
TRBJ1-1,TRBV7-9,.,.,CASTNPGINTEAFF,TGTGCCAGCACCAATCCAGGGATTAACACTGAAGCTTTCTTT
TRBJ1-1,TRBV12-3/TRBV12-4,.,.,CASSPQLKFEAFF,TGTGCCAGCAGCCCTCAGTTGAAGTTTGAAGCTTTCTTT
TRBJ1-5,TRBV19,.,.,CASTRQVTQPQHF,TGTGCCAGTACCCGACAGGTTACTCAGCCCCAGCATTTT
TRBJ2-7,TRBV28,.,TRBD1,CASSQAGTGTYEQYF,TGTGCCAGCAGCCAAGCCGGGACAGGGACCTACGAGCAGTACTTC
TRBJ2-5,TRBV5-1,once,TRBD2,CASSFLGPGLAGNQETQYF,TGCGCCAGCAGCTTTCTCGGACCGGGACTAGCGGGAAACCAAGAGACCCAGTACTTC
TRBJ2-1,TRBV10-3,.,TRBD2,CAISGRTSGFNEQFF,TGTGCCATCAGTGGTCGGACTAGCGGGTTCAATGAGCAGTTCTTC
TRBJ2-7,TRBV10-2,.,.,CASSPGAYEQYF,TGCGCCAGCAGTCCCGGGGCCTACGAGCAGTACTTC